This TCR beta chain came from a study of T cells in Graves' hyperthyroidism and ophthalmopathy. Absent ophthalmopathy progression within 18 months defined stable Graves' hyperthyroidism. Recently diagnosed hyperthyroidism of less than 2 months' duration affected patients aged 18 to 65. Fresh 10 ml peripheral blood yielded PBMCs. At least ten counts were recorded for this clonotype. Amplification of TCR beta CDR3 regions was performed using RNA transcripts as template. TCR CDR3 underwent first-round RT-PCR with the HTBI primer set. TCRdb re-analysed the multiplex PCR reads in MiXCR, keeping a single row per CDR3 protein. The table lists 300,000 to 350,000 distinct CDR3 sequences, roughly 15% of them singletons. This clonotype was sampled from a man aged 25-40 years with Graves' hyperthyroidism. The source material was blood.

CDR3 loop: CAWSVGTEAFF. The DNA for the CDR3 is TGTGCCTGGAGTGTTGGAACTGAAGCTTTCTTT. J is TRBJ1-1 and V is TRBV30; D unclear. Germline values: CDR1 GTSNPN, CDR2 SVGIG (reference sequence). V was clipped by 0 bases and J by 5 bases, with 4 bases between them. The CDR3 is 11 amino acids.